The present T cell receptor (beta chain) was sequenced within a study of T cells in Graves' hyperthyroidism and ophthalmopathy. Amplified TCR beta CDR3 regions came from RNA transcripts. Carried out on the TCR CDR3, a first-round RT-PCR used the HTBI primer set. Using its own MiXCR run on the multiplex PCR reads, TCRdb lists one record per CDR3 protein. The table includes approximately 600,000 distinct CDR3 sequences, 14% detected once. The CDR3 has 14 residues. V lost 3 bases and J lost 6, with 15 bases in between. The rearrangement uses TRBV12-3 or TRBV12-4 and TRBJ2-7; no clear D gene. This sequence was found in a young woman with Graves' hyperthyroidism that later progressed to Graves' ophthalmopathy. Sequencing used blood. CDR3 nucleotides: TGTGCCAGCAGTTTTACCCCTCTGGGTGCCGAGCAGTACTTC. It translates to CASSFTPLGAEQYF.